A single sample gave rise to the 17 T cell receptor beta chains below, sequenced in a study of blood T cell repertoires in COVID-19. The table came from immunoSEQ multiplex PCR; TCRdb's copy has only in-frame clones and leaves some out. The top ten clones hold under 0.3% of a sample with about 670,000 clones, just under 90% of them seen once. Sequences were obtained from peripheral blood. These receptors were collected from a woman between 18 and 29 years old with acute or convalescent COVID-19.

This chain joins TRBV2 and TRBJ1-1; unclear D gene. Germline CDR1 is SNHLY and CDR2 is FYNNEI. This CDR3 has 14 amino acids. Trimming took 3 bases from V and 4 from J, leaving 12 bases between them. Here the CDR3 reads CASSDGGWVTEAFF. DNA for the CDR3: TGTGCCAGCAGTGACGGCGGGTGGGTCACTGAAGCTTTCTTT.

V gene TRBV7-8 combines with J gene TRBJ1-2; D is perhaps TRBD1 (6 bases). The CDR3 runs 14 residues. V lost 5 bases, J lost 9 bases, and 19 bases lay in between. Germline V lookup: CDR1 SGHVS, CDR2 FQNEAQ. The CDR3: CASSPLGGAPSYTF. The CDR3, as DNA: TGTGCCAGCAGCCCCCTCGGGGGGGCCCCGAGCTACACCTTC.

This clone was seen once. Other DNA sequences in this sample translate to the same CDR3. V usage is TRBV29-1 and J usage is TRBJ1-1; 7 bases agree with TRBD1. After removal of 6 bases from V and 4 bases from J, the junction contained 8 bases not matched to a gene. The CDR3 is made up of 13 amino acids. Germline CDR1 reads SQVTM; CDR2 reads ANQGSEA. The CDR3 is CSVDRDRGTEAFF. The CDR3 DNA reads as TGCAGCGTAGACAGGGATCGGGGCACTGAAGCTTTCTTT.

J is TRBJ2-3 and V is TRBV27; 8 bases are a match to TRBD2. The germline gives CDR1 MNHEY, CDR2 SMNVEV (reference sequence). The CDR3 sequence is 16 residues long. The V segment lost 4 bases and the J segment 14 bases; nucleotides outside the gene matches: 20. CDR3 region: CASSSTGGREGRRPYF. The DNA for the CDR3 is TGTGCCAGCAGTTCCACGGGGGGGCGAGAAGGTCGTAGGCCGTATTTT.

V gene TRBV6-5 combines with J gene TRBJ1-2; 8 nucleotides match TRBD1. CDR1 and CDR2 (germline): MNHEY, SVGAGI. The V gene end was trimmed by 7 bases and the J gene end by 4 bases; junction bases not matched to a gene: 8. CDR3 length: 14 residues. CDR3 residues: CASKKDRAGYGYTF. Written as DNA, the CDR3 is TGTGCCAGCAAAAAGGACAGGGCAGGCTATGGCTACACCTTC.

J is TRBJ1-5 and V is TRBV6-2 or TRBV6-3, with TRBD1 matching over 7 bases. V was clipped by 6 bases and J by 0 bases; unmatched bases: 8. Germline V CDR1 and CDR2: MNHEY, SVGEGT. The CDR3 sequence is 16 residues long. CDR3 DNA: TGTGCCAGCAGCTATCCGGGACAGCTTAGCAATCAGCCCCAGCATTTT. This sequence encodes CASSYPGQLSNQPQHF.

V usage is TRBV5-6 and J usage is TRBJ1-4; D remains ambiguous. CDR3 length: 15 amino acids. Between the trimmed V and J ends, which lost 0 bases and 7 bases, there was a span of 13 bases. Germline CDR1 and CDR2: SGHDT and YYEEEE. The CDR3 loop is CASSLAQTLSEKLFF. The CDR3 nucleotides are TGTGCCAGCAGCTTGGCCCAGACATTGAGTGAAAAACTGTTTTTT.

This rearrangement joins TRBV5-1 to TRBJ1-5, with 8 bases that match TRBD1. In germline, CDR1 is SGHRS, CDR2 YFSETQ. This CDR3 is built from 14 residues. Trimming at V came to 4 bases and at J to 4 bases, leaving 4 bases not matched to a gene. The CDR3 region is CASSPTGANQPQHF. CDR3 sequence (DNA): TGCGCCAGCAGCCCGACAGGGGCAAATCAGCCCCAGCATTTT.

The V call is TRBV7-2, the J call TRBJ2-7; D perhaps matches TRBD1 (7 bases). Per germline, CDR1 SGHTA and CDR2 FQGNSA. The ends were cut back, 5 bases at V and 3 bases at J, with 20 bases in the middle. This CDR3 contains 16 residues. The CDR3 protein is CASSKGGWQGDYEQYF. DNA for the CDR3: TGTGCCAGCAGCAAAGGAGGGTGGCAGGGGGACTACGAGCAGTACTTC.

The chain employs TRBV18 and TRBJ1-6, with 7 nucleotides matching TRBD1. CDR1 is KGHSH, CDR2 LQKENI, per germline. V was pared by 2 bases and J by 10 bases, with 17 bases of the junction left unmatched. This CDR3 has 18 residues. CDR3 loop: CASSPSYEGARDSSPLHF. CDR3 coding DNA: TGTGCCAGCTCACCAAGTTACGAGGGGGCGAGGGATAGCTCACCCCTCCACTTT.

CDR3: CASSEKQPPRGKLFF. Here the CDR3 DNA reads TGTGCCAGCAGTGAGAAGCAGCCGCCCCGGGGGAAACTGTTTTTT. V usage is TRBV25-1 and J usage is TRBJ1-4, with D possibly being TRBD1 (5 bases). Germline CDR1 is MGHDK and CDR2 is SYGVNS. The CDR3 contains 15 residues. V was shortened by 3 bases and J by 11 bases, with 19 bases between the two germline ends.

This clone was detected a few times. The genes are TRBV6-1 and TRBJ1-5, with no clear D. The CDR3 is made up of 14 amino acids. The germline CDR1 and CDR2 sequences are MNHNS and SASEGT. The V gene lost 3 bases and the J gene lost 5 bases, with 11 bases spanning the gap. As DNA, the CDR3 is TGTGCCAGCAGTGATCGCAAGAGGGATCAGCCCCAGCATTTT. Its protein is CASSDRKRDQPQHF.

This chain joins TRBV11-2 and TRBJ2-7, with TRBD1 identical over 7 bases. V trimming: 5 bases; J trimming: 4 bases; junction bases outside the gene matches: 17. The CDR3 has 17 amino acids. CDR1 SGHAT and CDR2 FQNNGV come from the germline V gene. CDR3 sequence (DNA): TGTGCCAGCAGCCCACTGGTAGTGTTGGGACAGACTTACGAGCAGTACTTC. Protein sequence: CASSPLVVLGQTYEQYF.

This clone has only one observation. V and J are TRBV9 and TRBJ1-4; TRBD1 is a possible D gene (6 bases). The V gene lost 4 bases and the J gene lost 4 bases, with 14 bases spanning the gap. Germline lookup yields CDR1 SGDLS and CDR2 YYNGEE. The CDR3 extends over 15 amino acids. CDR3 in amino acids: CASSRRTAINEKLFF. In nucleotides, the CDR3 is TGTGCCAGCAGCCGACGGACAGCGATTAATGAAAAACTGTTTTTT.

CDR3 amino acids: CGGGDHQPQHF. CDR3 nucleotides: TGTGGGGGAGGGGATCATCAGCCCCAGCATTTT. The rearrangement links TRBV30 to TRBJ1-5, with D perhaps TRBD1 (5 bases). There are 11 residues in the CDR3. CDR1 is GTSNPN, CDR2 SVGIG, per germline (reference sequence).

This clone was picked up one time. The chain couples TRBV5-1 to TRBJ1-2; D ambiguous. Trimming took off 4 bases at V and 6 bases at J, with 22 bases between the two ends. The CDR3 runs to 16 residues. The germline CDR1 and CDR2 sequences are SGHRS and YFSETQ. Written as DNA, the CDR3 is TGCGCCAGCAGCCCCCGGGTCACCGTGAGATCAGATGGCTACACCTTC. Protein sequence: CASSPRVTVRSDGYTF.

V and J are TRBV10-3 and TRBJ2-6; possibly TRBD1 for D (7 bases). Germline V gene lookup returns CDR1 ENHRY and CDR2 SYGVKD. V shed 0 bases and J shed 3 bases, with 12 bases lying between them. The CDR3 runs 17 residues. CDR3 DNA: TGTGCCATCAGTGAGTCTGGAGGGGGCTATGGGGCCAACGTCCTGACTTTC. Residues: CAISESGGGYGANVLTF.